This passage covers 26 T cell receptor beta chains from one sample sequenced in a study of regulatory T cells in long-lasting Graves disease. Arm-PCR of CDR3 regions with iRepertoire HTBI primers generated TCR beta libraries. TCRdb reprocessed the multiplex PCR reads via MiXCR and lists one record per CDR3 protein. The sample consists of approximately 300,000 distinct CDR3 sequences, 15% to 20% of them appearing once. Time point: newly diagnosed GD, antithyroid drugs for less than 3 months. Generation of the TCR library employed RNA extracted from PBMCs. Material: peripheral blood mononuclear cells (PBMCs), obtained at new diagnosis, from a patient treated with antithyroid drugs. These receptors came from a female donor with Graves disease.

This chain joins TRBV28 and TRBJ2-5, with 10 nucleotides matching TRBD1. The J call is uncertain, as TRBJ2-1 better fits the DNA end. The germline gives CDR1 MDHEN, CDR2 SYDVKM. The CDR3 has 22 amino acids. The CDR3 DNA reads TGTGCCAGCAGCCCCGGCGGACGACAGGGGGCGAAAGCGGACCCCCGGTGGAATGAGCAGTTCTTC. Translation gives CASSPGGRQGAKADPRWNEQFF.

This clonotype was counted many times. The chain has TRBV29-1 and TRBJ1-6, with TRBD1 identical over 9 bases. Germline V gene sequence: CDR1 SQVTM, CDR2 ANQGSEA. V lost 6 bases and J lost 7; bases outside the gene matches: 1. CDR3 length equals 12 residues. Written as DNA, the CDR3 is TGCAGCGTCGGGACAGGGAATTCACCCCTCCACTTT. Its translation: CSVGTGNSPLHF. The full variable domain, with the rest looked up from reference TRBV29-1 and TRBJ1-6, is SAVISQKPSRDICQRGTSLTIQCQVDSQVTMMFWYRQQPGQSLTLIATANQGSEATYESGFVIDKFPISRPNLTFSTLTVSNMSPEDSSIYLCSVGTGNSPLHFGNGTRLTVT.

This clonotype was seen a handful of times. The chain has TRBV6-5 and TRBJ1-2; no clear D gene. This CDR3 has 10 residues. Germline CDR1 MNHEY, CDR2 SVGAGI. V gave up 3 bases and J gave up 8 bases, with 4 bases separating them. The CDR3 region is CASSYGGYTF. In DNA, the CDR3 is TGTGCCAGCAGTTATGGGGGCTACACCTTC.

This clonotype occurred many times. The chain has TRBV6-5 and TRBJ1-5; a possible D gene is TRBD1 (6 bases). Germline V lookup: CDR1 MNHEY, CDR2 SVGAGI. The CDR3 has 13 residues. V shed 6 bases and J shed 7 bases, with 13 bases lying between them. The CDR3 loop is CASSYREEQPQHF. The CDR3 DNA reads TGTGCCAGCAGCTACAGGGAAGAACAGCCCCAGCATTTT.

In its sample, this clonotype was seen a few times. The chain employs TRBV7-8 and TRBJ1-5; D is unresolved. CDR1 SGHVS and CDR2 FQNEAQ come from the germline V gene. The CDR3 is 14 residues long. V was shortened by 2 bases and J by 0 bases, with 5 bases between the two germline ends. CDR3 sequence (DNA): TGTGCCAGCAGCTTAAGCTCTAGCAATCAGCCCCAGCATTTT. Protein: CASSLSSSNQPQHF.

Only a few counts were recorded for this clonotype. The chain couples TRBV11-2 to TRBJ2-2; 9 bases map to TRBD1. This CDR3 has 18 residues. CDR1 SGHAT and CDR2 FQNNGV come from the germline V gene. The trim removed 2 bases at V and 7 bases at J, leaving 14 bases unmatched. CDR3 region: CASSLRGWDRDANGELFF. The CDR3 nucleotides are TGTGCCAGCAGCTTAAGGGGGTGGGACAGGGATGCTAACGGGGAGCTGTTTTTT.

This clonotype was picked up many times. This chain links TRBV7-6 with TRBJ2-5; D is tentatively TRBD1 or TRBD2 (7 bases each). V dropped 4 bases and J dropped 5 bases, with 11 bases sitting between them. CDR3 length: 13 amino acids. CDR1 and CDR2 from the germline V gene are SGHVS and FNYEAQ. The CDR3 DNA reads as TGTGCCAGCAGCTACAGGGGAGGGGAGACCCAGTACTTC. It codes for CASSYRGGETQYF.

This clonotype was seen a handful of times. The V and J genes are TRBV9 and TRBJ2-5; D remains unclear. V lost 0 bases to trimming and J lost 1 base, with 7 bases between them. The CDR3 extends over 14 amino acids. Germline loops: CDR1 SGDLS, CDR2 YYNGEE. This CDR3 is CASSVAGSQETQYF. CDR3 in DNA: TGTGCCAGCAGCGTAGCCGGCAGCCAAGAGACCCAGTACTTC.

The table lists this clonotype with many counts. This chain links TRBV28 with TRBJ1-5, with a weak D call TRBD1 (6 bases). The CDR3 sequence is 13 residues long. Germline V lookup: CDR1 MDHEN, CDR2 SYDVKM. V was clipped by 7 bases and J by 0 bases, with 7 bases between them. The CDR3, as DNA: TGTGCCAGCAAGGACAGTAGCAATCAGCCCCAGCATTTT. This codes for CASKDSSNQPQHF.

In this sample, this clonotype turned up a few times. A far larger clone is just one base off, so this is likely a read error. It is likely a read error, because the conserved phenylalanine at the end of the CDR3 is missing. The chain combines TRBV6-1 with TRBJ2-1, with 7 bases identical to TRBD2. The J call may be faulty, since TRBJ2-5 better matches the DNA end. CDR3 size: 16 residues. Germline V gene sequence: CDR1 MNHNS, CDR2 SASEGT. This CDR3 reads CASLEWAGEGGETQYL. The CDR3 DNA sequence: TGTGCCAGCCTCGAATGGGCGGGAGAGGGAGGAGAGACCCAGTACCTC.

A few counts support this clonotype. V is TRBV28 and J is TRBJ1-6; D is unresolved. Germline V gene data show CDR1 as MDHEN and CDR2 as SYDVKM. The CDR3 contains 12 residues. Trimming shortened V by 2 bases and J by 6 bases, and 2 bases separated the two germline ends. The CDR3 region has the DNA TGTGCCAGCAGTTTACTTAATTCACCCCTCCACTTT. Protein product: CASSLLNSPLHF.

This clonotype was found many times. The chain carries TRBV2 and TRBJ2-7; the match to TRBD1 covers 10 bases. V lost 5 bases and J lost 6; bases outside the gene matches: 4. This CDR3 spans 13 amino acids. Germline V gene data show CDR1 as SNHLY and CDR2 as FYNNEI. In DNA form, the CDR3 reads TGTGCCAGCAGTATCCGGGACAGGGGCGAGCAGTACTTC. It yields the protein CASSIRDRGEQYF.

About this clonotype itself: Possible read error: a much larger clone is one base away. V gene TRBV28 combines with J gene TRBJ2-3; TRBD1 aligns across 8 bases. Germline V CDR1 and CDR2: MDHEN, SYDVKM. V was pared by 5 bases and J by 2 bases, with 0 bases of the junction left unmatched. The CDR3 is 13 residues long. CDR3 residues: CASSQGATDTQYF. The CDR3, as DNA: TGTGCCAGCAGTCAGGGGGCCACAGATACGCAGTATTTT.

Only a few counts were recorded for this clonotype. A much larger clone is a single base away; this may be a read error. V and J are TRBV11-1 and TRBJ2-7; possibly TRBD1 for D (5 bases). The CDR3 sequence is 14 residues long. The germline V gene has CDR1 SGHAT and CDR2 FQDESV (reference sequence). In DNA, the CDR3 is TGTGCCAGCAGCTTAGCACAGGCCACCTACGAGCACTACTTC. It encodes CASSLAQATYEHYF. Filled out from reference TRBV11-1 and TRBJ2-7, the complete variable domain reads EAEVAQSPRYKITEKSQAVAFWCDPISGHATLYWYRQILGQGPELLVQFQDESVVDDSQLPKDRFSAERLKGVDSTLKIQPAELGDSAMYLCASSLAQATYEHYFGPGTRLTVT.

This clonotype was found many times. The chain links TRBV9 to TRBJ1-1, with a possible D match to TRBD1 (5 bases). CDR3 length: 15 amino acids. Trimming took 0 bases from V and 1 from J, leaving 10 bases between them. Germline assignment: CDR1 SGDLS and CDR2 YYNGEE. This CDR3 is CASSVGRGPNTEAFF. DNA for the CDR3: TGTGCCAGCAGCGTAGGACGGGGCCCGAACACTGAAGCTTTCTTT.

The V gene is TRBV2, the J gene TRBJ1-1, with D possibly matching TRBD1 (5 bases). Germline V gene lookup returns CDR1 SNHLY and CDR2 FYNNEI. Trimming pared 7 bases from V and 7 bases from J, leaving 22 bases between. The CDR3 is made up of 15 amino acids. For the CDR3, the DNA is TGTGCCAGCACCCTTGGGGCAGGGCCGGGGAATGAAGCTTTCTTT. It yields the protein CASTLGAGPGNEAFF.

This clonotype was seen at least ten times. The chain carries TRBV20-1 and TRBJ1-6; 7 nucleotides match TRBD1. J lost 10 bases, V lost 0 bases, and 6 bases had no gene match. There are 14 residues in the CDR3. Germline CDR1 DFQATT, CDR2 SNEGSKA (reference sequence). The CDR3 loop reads CSARDPGGSSPLHF. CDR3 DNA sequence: TGCAGTGCTAGAGACCCAGGGGGAAGCTCACCCCTCCACTTT.

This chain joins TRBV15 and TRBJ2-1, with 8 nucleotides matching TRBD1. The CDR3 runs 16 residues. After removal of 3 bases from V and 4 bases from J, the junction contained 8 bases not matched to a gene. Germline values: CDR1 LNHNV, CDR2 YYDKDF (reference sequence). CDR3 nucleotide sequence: TGTGCCACCAGCAGCGGACAGGGCGAAGGATACAATGAGCAGTTCTTC. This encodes CATSSGQGEGYNEQFF.

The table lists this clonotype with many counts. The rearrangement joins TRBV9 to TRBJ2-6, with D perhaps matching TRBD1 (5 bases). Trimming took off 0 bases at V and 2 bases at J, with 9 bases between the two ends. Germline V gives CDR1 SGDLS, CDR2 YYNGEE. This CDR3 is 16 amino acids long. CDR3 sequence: CASSVGDRAGANVLTF. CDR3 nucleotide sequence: TGTGCCAGCAGCGTAGGAGACAGAGCTGGGGCCAACGTCCTGACTTTC. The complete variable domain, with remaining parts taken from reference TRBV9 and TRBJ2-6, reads DSGVTQTPKHLITATGQRVTLRCSPRSGDLSVYWYQQSLDQGLQFLIQYYNGEERAKGNILERFSAQQFPDLHSELNLSSLELGDSALYFCASSVGDRAGANVLTFGAGSRLTVL.

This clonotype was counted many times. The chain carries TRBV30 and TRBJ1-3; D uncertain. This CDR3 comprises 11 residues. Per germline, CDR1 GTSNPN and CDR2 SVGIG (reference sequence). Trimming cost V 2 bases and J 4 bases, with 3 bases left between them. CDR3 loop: CAWSSGNTIYF. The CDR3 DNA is TGTGCCTGGAGTTCCGGAAACACCATATATTTT.

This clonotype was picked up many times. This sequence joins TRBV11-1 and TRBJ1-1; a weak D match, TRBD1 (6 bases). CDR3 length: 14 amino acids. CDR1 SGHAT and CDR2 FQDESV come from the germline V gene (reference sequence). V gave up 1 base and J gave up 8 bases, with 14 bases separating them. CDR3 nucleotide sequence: TGTGCCAGCAGCTTAGGTGGGGGGCAAGCCGAAGCTTTCTTT. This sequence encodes CASSLGGGQAEAFF.

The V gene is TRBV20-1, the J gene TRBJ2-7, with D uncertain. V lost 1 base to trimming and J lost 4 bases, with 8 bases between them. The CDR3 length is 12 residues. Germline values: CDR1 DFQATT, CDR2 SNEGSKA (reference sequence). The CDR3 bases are TGCAGTGCTAGAGGGCCGGGTTACGAGCAGTACTTC. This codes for CSARGPGYEQYF.

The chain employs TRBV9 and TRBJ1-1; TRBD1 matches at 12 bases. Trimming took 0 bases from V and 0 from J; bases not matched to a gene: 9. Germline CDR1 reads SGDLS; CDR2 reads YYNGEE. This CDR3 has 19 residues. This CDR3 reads CASSVDPGQGAILNTEAFF. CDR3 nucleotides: TGTGCCAGCAGCGTAGACCCGGGACAGGGGGCCATCCTGAACACTGAAGCTTTCTTT.

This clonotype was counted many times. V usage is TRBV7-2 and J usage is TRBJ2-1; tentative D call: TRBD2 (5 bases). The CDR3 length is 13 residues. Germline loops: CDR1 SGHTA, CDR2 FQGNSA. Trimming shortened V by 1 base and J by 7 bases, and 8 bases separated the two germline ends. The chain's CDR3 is CASSLVRENEQFF. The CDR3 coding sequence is TGTGCCAGCAGCTTAGTGAGGGAGAATGAGCAGTTCTTC.

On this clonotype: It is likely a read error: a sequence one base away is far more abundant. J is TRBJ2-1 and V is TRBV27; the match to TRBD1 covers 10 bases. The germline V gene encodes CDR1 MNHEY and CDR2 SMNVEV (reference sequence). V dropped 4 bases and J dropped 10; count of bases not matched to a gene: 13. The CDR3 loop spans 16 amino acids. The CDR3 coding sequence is TGTGCCAGCAGTTGGGCCGGGACAGGGGACCGCTACGAGCAGTTCTTC. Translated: CASSWAGTGDRYEQFF.

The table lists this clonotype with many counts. CDR3 coding DNA: TGTGCCATCAGCGACAGGGATGACACTGAAGCTTTCTTT. Protein: CAISDRDDTEAFF. The chain links TRBV10-3 to TRBJ1-1; 7 nucleotides agree with TRBD1. This CDR3 spans 13 amino acids. J gave up 3 bases and V 6 bases, and 4 bases lay outside the gene matches. Per the germline V gene, CDR1 is ENHRY and CDR2 is SYGVKD.